The sequence of this T cell receptor (beta chain) was determined in a study of beta chain features in type 1 diabetes. The study's findings and limits: For Type 1 diabetes patients, all four CD4+ subsets carried TCRB CDR3s that were moderately but significantly shorter.

On this clone itself: The antigen remains undetermined.

The sequenced template was cDNA made from the entire isolated RNA. This table comes from immunoSEQ multiplex PCR, and its TCRdb copy is limited to in-frame clones, with some not included. Of hundreds of thousands of clones in the sample, around 15% were seen once. The length of the CDR3 is 13 residues. In germline, CDR1 is SGHVS, CDR2 FNYEAQ. Between the trimmed V and J ends, which lost 5 bases and 5 bases, there was a span of 13 bases. Sequencing was done on a sample of naive CD4+ T cells from blood. The receptor was derived from a man between 18 and 35 years old with type 1 diabetes. The chain carries TRBV7-6 and TRBJ2-7; D is perhaps TRBD1 or TRBD2 (5 bases each). CDR3 amino acids: CASSIKMGDEQYF. CDR3 nucleotide sequence: TGTGCCAGCAGCATAAAAATGGGGGACGAGCAGTACTTC.